A few counts support the clone carrying this T cell receptor (beta chain). Its antigen is as yet unknown. This record belongs to a study of blood T cells in healthy people across ages. Looking at the study overall: Per two T cells, about one barcoded beta molecule was captured through template switching. Findings and caveats of the study: With naive T cell percentage, TCR beta diversity showed a strong correlation.

Next came a second PCR, run for about 6 to 11 cycles, which used a sample-barcoded 5' primer along with a J-beta primer mix. A template-switch adaptor containing 12 random nucleotides labeled each cDNA molecule. Each single sample gave us at least 2.5 million CDR3-containing paired-end reads. TCRdb reprocessed the 5' RACE reads with MiXCR, giving one entry per CDR3 protein. Among about 640,000 distinct CDR3 sequences listed, roughly 50% were seen once. Trimming took off 11 bases at V and 0 bases at J, with 16 bases between the two ends. The CDR3 loop spans 14 amino acids. CDR1 is MNHNS, CDR2 SASEGT, per germline.

This chain joins TRBV6-1 and TRBJ2-5; D is unresolved. The source material was blood. The clonotype originates from a man between 60 and 75 years old in good health. CDR3 region: CAPETGGDQETQYF. CDR3 nucleotides: TGTGCCCCCGAGACTGGCGGTGACCAAGAGACCCAGTACTTC.